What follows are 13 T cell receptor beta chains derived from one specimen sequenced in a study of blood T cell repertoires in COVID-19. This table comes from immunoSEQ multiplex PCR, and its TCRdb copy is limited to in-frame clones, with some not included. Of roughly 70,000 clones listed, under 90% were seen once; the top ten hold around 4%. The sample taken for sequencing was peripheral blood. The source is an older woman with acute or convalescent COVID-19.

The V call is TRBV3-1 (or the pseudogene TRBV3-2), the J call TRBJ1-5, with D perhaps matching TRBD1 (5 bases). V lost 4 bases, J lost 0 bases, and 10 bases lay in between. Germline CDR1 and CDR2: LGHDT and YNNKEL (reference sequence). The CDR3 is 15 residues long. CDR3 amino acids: CASSLTGDSNQPQHF. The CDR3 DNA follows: TGTGCCAGCAGCCTCACAGGCGATAGCAATCAGCCCCAGCATTTT.

The CDR3 nucleotides read TGTGCCAGCAGTTTCCTAGCGGACACCGGGGAGCTGTTTTTT. The encoded protein is CASSFLADTGELFF. The genes are TRBV28 and TRBJ2-2, with 7 bases fitting TRBD2. Germline lookup yields CDR1 MDHEN and CDR2 SYDVKM. Unmatched junction bases numbered 1, after V lost 3 bases and J lost 3 bases. This CDR3 is built from 14 residues.

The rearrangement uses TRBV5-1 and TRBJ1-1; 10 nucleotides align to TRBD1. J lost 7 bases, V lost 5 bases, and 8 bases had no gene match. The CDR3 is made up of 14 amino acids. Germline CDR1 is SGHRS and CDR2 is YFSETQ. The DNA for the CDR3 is TGCGCCAGCAGACCCGACAGGGGGCAAGGTGAAGCTTTCTTT. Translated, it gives CASRPDRGQGEAFF.

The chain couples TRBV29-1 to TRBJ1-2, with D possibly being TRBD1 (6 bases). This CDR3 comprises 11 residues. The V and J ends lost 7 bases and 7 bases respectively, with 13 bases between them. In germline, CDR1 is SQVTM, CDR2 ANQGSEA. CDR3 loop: CSAEGVGGYTF. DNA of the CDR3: TGCAGCGCCGAGGGGGTAGGTGGCTACACCTTC.

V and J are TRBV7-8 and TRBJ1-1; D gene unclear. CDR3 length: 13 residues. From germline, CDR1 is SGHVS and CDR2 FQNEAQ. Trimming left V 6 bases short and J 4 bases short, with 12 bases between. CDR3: CASSNRVATEAFF. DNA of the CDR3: TGTGCCAGCAGTAATAGAGTTGCCACTGAAGCTTTCTTT.

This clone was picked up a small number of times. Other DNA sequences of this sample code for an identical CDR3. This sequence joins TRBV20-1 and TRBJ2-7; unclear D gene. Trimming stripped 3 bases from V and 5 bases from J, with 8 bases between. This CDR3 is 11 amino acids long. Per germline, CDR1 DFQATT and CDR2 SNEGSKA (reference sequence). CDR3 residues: CSASSGHEQYF. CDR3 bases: TGCAGTGCTAGTTCAGGCCACGAGCAGTACTTC.

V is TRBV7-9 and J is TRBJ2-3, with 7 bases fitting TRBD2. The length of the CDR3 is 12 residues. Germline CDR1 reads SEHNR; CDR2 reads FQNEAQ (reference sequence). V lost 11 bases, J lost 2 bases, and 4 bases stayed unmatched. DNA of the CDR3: TGTGCCCAGAGCGGGGACACAGATACGCAGTATTTT. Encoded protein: CAQSGDTDTQYF.

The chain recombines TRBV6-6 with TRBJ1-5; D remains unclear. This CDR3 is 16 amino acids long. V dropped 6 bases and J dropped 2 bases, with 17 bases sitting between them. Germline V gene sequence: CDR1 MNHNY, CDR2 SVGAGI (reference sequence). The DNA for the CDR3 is TGTGCCAGCAGCCCCGGTGAGGTCTTTGGCAATCAGCCCCAGCATTTT. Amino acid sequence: CASSPGEVFGNQPQHF.

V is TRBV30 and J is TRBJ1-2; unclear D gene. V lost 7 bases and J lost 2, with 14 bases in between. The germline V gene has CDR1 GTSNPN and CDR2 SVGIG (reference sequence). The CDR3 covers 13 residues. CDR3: CAFLPTRNYGYTF. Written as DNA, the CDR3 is TGTGCCTTCCTTCCGACAAGAAACTATGGCTACACCTTC. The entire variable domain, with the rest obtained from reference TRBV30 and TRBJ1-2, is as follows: SQTIHQWPATLVQPVGSPLSLECTVEGTSNPNLYWYRQAAGRGLQLLFYSVGIGQISSEVPQNLSASRPQDRQFILSSKKLLLSDSGFYLCAFLPTRNYGYTFGSGTRLTVV.

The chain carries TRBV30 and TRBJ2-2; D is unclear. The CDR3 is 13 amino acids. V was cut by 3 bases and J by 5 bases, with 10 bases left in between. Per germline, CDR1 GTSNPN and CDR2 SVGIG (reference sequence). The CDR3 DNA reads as TGTGCCTGGAGATCGTCGAGAACCGGGGAGCTGTTTTTT. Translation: CAWRSSRTGELFF.

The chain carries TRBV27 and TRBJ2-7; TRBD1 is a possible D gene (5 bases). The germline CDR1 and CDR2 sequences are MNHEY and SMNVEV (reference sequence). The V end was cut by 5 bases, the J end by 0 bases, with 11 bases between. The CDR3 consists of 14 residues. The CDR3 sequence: CASSPDRVSYEQYF. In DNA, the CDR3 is TGTGCCAGCAGTCCTGACAGAGTCTCCTACGAGCAGTACTTC.

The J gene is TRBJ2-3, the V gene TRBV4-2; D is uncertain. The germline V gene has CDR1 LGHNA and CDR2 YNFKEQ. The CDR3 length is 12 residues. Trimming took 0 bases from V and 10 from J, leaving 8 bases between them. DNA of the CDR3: TGTGCCAGCAGCCAAGATCGTTTATCGCAGTATTTT. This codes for CASSQDRLSQYF.

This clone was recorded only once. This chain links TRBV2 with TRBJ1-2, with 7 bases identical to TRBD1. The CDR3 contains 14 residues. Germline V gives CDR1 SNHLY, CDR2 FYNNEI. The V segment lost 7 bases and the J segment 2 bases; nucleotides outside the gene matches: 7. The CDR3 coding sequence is TGTGCCAGCACGACCCCGGGACAGAACTATGGCTACACCTTC. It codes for CASTTPGQNYGYTF.